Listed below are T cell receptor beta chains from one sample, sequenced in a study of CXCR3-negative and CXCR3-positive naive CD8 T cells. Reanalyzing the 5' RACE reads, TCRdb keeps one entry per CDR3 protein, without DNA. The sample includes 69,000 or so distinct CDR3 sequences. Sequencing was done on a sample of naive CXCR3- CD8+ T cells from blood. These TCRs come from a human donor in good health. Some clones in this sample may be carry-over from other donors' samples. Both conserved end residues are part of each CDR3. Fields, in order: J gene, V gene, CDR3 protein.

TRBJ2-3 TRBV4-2 CASSHETESSTDTQYF
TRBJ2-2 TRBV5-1 CASSWAGELFF
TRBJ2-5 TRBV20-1 CSASVSWAQETQYF
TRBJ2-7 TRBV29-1 CSVTGGRSYEQYF
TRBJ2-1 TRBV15 CATSRDLGVSNEQFF
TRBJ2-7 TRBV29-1 CSVEVGGYEQYF
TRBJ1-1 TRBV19 CASSGGPEAFF
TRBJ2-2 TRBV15 CATSWGGGLTGELFF
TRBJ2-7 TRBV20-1 CSARIAPGTSGRYEQYF
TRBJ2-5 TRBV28 CASSSRLAGGGETQYF
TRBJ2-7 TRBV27 CASKIKPGQGVEQYF
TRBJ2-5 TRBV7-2 CASSSRWLAGGPGGETQYF
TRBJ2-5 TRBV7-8 CASSTNGYYWTENQETQYF
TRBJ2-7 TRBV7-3 CASSLTDGVNYEQYF
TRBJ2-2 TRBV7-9 CASDWDQRTTGELFF
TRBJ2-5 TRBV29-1 CSVLQGNQETQYF
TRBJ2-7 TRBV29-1 CSVEDPRGAIYEQYF
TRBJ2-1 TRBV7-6 CASSLDDYNEQFF
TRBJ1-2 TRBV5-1 CASSPGGPANYGYTF
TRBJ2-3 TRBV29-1 CSVGVTTDTQYF
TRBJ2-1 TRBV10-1 CASSEQGSSYNEQFF
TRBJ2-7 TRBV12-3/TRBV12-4 CASGSPGAGFSEQYF
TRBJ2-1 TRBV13 CASSLEGYNEQFF
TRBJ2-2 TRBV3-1 CASSQEGSAGELFF
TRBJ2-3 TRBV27 CASNTGPGPTADTQYF
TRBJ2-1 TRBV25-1 CASSESGASYNEQFF
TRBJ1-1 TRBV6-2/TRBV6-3 CASTEDRGHTEAFF
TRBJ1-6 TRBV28 CASSWGLPSPLHF
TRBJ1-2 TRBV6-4 CASSPGTHYGYTF
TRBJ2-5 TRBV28 CASRNPSGGGPTQYF
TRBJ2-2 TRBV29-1 CSAALFTGELFF
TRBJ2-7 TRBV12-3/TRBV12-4 CASSPPGPSGYEQYF
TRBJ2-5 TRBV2 CASRSTSEGVETQYF
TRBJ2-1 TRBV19 CASSMPSGRNEQFF
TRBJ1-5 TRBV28 CAIQTMSNQPQHF
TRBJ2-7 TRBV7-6 CASSMTGPSYEQYF
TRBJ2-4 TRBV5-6 CASSLVGAKNIQYF
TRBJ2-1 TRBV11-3 CASSLGLVAGGYYNEQFF
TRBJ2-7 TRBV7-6 CASSSPTGNEQYF
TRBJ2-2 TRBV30 CAWSPGSGELFF
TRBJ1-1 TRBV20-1 CSASIPVTEAFF
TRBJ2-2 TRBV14 CASSHRLAGFTGELFF
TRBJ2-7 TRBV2 CASSERELYEQYF
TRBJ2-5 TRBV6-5 CASTYRLEETQYF
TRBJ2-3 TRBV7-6 CASSLMEGPAGDQDTQYF
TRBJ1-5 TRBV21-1 CASSRLQRTGMHQPQHF
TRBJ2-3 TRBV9 CASSEGLAGNTDTQYF
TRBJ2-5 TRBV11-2 CASSLDLPAGRQETQYF
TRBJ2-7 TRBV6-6 CASSYVLDEQYF